Listed below are T cell receptor beta chains from one sample, sequenced in a study of spatial heterogeneity in lung cancer. Via MiXCR, TCRdb re-called the 5' RACE reads, giving one row per CDR3 protein. The sample yields around 120,000 distinct CDR3 sequences, 10% to 15% seen once. Sample: PBMCs, taken at follow-up. The receptors stem from a male donor with early-stage non-small cell lung cancer. Both conserved end residues are trimmed from each CDR3. The order of the fields is J gene, V gene, CDR3 protein.

j_gene: TRBJ1-5
v_gene: TRBV5-1
CDR3aa: ASSLMGGRQPQH

j_gene: TRBJ1-5
v_gene: TRBV2
CDR3aa: ASVDTKLNQPQH

j_gene: TRBJ2-3
v_gene: TRBV7-2
CDR3aa: ASSKHRESDTQY

j_gene: TRBJ1-1
v_gene: TRBV18
CDR3aa: ASSPRPGNTEAF

j_gene: TRBJ1-6
v_gene: TRBV7-9
CDR3aa: ASSLDGTGNSPLH

j_gene: TRBJ1-5
v_gene: TRBV7-2
CDR3aa: ASSLGQVYQPQH

j_gene: TRBJ2-5
v_gene: TRBV9
CDR3aa: ASSGGTSGGMETQY

j_gene: TRBJ2-2
v_gene: TRBV24-1
CDR3aa: ATSEPGTGNTGELF

j_gene: TRBJ2-7
v_gene: TRBV2
CDR3aa: ASSEVTGYYEQY

j_gene: TRBJ1-1
v_gene: TRBV5-1
CDR3aa: ASSGGALNTEAF

j_gene: TRBJ1-1
v_gene: TRBV6-4
CDR3aa: ASSLIQGAEAF

j_gene: TRBJ2-2
v_gene: TRBV5-1
CDR3aa: ASSSWTSGIHKELF

j_gene: TRBJ1-1
v_gene: TRBV7-8
CDR3aa: ASSLGEGMNTEAF

j_gene: TRBJ1-2
v_gene: TRBV6-2/TRBV6-3
CDR3aa: ASRTKEGGGYT

j_gene: TRBJ1-2
v_gene: TRBV12-5
CDR3aa: ASGLTRQGVGRYGYT

j_gene: TRBJ1-1
v_gene: TRBV3-1
CDR3aa: ASSQDRGTSVAF

j_gene: TRBJ2-1
v_gene: TRBV7-2
CDR3aa: ASSLEGAGVNEQF

j_gene: TRBJ1-5
v_gene: TRBV19
CDR3aa: ASRGVSQPQH

j_gene: TRBJ2-3
v_gene: TRBV7-9
CDR3aa: ASSLALSGSDTQY

j_gene: TRBJ2-7
v_gene: TRBV5-6
CDR3aa: ASSLMSYEQY

j_gene: TRBJ2-7
v_gene: TRBV6-6
CDR3aa: ASSYSPRDSYEQY

j_gene: TRBJ1-3
v_gene: TRBV9
CDR3aa: ASSVTSTSGNTIY

j_gene: TRBJ1-5
v_gene: TRBV20-1
CDR3aa: SARDQAAGIDQPQH

j_gene: TRBJ1-1
v_gene: TRBV12-3/TRBV12-4
CDR3aa: ASSPTGGGTEAF

j_gene: TRBJ1-2
v_gene: TRBV29-1
CDR3aa: SVEEWGRGTNYGYT

j_gene: TRBJ1-3
v_gene: TRBV5-1
CDR3aa: ASSPEGQYSGNTIY

j_gene: TRBJ2-5
v_gene: TRBV5-1
CDR3aa: ASSSGTGVRETQY

j_gene: TRBJ1-5
v_gene: TRBV20-1
CDR3aa: SARAGTGVNQPQH

j_gene: TRBJ2-5
v_gene: TRBV11-3
CDR3aa: ASSLARGPQETQY

j_gene: TRBJ2-7
v_gene: TRBV5-1
CDR3aa: ASSLWQGAYEQY

j_gene: TRBJ1-4
v_gene: TRBV2
CDR3aa: ASSVDRGNEKLF

j_gene: TRBJ1-4
v_gene: TRBV6-2/TRBV6-3
CDR3aa: ASTSRYRTGQDADEKLF

j_gene: TRBJ2-2
v_gene: TRBV5-1
CDR3aa: ASSLAGPGTGELF

j_gene: TRBJ1-1
v_gene: TRBV5-5
CDR3aa: ASSAAPTDTVNKAF

j_gene: TRBJ2-1
v_gene: TRBV20-1
CDR3aa: SAGQSSYNEQF

j_gene: TRBJ2-7
v_gene: TRBV5-1
CDR3aa: ASSLGASKTRPYEQY